The rows below give T cell receptor beta chains drawn from one sample of a study of a mutant IDH1 vaccine in newly diagnosed glioma. Measured with immunoSEQ multiplex PCR; TCRdb has only the in-frame clones, and not every one. The sample has around 52,000 clones; 78% are singletons. No cognate antigen is known for these TCRs. Sequenced material: PBMCs, taken from a glioma patient whose treatment included an IDH1 peptide vaccine. These receptors all come from a woman aged 40-49 years with glioma. The CDR3 runs from the conserved cysteine through the conserved F or W. D genes are given only for firm matches. A row's size may be missing; if present it is once, few, many or a size class.

D: NA
J: TRBJ1-3
size: NA
V: TRBV5-1
DNA: TGTGCCAGCAGCCCCGCAGGGCCGGCTGGAAACACCATATATTTT
CDR3: CASSPAGPAGNTIYF

D: NA
J: TRBJ2-7
size: NA
V: TRBV29-1
DNA: TGCAGCGTTGAAGATAGGGGCTACGAGCAGTACTTC
CDR3: CSVEDRGYEQYF

D: NA
J: TRBJ1-1
size: NA
V: TRBV19
DNA: TGTGCCAGTAGTGTTGACAGAAACACTGAAGCTTTCTTT
CDR3: CASSVDRNTEAFF

D: TRBD2
J: TRBJ2-7
size: NA
V: TRBV5-6
DNA: TGTGCCAGTTGGGGGGGGGTTTCCAAGTACGAGCAGTACTTC
CDR3: CASWGGVSKYEQYF

D: NA
J: TRBJ2-7
size: NA
V: TRBV5-4
DNA: TGTGCCAGCAGCGCCGGGCGTCGCGACGAGCAGTACTTC
CDR3: CASSAGRRDEQYF

D: NA
J: TRBJ2-2
size: NA
V: TRBV5-1
DNA: TGCGCCAGCACCCCCCGCCCGGACACCGGGGAGCTGTTTTTT
CDR3: CASTPRPDTGELFF

D: NA
J: TRBJ2-7
size: NA
V: TRBV5-8
DNA: TGTGCCAGCAGCCGGGGCACTGGGGAGCAGTACTTC
CDR3: CASSRGTGEQYF

D: NA
J: TRBJ1-4
size: NA
V: TRBV7-9
DNA: TGTGCCAGCAGGGAACTTGTGGGGAGTGAAAAACTGTTTTTT
CDR3: CASRELVGSEKLFF

D: NA
J: TRBJ1-1
size: NA
V: TRBV5-1
DNA: TGCGCCAGCAGCTTGGAACCAGGGAACACTGAAGCTTTCTTT
CDR3: CASSLEPGNTEAFF

D: NA
J: TRBJ2-7
size: NA
V: TRBV2
DNA: TGTGCCAGCAGTGAACGGGTAGGGACTTCCTACGAGCAGTACTTC
CDR3: CASSERVGTSYEQYF

D: TRBD1
J: TRBJ1-5
size: NA
V: TRBV10-3
DNA: TGTGCCATCAGCCAGGGGGGAGATAGCAATCAGCCCCAGCATTTT
CDR3: CAISQGGDSNQPQHF

D: NA
J: TRBJ1-3
size: NA
V: TRBV30
DNA: TGTGCCTGGAGTGTTGTTGGGGGAAACACCATATATTTT
CDR3: CAWSVVGGNTIYF

D: NA
J: TRBJ1-1
size: NA
V: TRBV12-5
DNA: TGTGCTAGTGGTTTGGATCAGGGTCCTGAAGCTTTCTTT
CDR3: CASGLDQGPEAFF

D: NA
J: TRBJ1-5
size: few
V: TRBV9
DNA: TGTGCCAGCAGCGTAGGCCTTAATCAGCCCCAGCATTTT
CDR3: CASSVGLNQPQHF

D: TRBD1
J: TRBJ1-2
size: NA
V: TRBV19
DNA: TGTGCCAGTAGTACCTCGGGACAGGCCCTCTATGGCTACACCTTC
CDR3: CASSTSGQALYGYTF

D: NA
J: TRBJ2-7
size: NA
V: TRBV7-2
DNA: TGTGCCAGCAGCTTAGAGAGGGTATACGAGCAGTACTTC
CDR3: CASSLERVYEQYF

D: NA
J: TRBJ1-6
size: NA
V: TRBV6-6
DNA: TGTGCCAGCAGTTACACCCCTAGTTCACCCCTCCACTTT
CDR3: CASSYTPSSPLHF

D: TRBD1
J: TRBJ2-5
size: NA
V: TRBV5-4
DNA: TGTGCCAGCAGCGCTGGGGACAGGGTAGAAGAGACCCAGTACTTC
CDR3: CASSAGDRVEETQYF

D: TRBD1
J: TRBJ2-7
size: few
V: TRBV6-1
DNA: TGTGCCAGCAGTGAATGGGGACAGTTGGGGTGGGAGCAGTACTTC
CDR3: CASSEWGQLGWEQYF

D: NA
J: TRBJ2-1
size: NA
V: TRBV2
DNA: TGTGCCAGCTCCTATGAGGCCTACAATGAGCAGTTCTTC
CDR3: CASSYEAYNEQFF

D: TRBD1
J: TRBJ2-3
size: once
V: TRBV2
DNA: TGTGCCAGCGGTACCGGGACAGTCTTTCTCGATACGCAGTATTTT
CDR3: CASGTGTVFLDTQYF

D: NA
J: TRBJ1-3
size: NA
V: TRBV6-4
DNA: TGTGCCAGCAGTGATGGACCTGGAAACACCATATATTTT
CDR3: CASSDGPGNTIYF

D: TRBD1
J: TRBJ2-3
size: NA
V: TRBV11-2
DNA: TGTGCCAGCAGCCCCCGACAGGGGTCGCAGTATTTT
CDR3: CASSPRQGSQYF

D: NA
J: TRBJ2-5
size: NA
V: TRBV9
DNA: TGTGCCAGCTCAACATTGGGCGGACTCCAAGAGACCCAGTACTTC
CDR3: CASSTLGGLQETQYF